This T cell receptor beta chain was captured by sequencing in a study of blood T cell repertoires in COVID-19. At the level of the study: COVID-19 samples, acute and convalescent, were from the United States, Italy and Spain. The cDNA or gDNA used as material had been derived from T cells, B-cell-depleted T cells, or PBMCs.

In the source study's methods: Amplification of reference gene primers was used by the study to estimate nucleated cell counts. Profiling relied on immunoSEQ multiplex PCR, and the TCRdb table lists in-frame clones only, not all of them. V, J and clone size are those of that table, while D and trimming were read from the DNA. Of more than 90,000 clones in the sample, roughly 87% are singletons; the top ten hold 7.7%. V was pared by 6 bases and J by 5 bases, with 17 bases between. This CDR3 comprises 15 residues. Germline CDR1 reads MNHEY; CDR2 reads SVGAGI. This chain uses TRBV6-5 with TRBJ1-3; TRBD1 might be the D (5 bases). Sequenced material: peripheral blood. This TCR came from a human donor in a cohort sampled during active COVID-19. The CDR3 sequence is CASSQARAGRNTIYF. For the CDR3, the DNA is TGTGCCAGCAGCCAAGCTCGTGCAGGGAGAAACACCATATATTTT.